This T cell receptor (beta chain) was identified during a study of shared clonotypes between healthy human individuals. For the study at large: CD8 memory received one plate per donor, CD8 naive two, CD4 memory three and CD4 naive three. Overall study findings and caveats: The generation probabilities recorded for non-shared clonotypes fell below those of clonotypes shared by all four donors.

Sequencing was at deep level. Assay: immunoSEQ multiplex PCR; the TCRdb copy retains only in-frame clones and omits some. The table lists nearly 1 million clones, about three quarters of them singletons. A split of CD4+ cells into CD45RA+ naive and CD45RA-negative memory subsets was performed. Notes on this clone: Its target is not known.

CDR3 length: 12 amino acids. CDR1 and CDR2 from the germline V gene are MDHEN and SYDVKM. V was clipped by 6 bases and J by 5 bases, with 10 bases between them. Sequenced: memory CD4+ T cells sorted from blood. Subset indicated: CD45RA-negative fraction. V usage is TRBV28 and J usage is TRBJ1-2; D is undetermined. The receptor comes from a man in his late teens or twenties in good health. As DNA, the CDR3 is TGTGCCAGCAGCATTAGGGAATATGGCTACACCTTC. It yields the protein CASSIREYGYTF.